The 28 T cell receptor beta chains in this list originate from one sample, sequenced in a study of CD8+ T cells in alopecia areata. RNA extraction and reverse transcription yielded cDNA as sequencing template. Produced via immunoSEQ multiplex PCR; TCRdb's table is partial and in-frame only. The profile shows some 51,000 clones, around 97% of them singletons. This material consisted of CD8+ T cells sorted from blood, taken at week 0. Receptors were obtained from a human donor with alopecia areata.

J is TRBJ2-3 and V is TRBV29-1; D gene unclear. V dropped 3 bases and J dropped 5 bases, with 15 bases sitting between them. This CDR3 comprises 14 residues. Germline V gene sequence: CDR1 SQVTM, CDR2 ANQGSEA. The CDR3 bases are TGCAGCGTTGAGGCACACCCCAGAGGAGATACGCAGTATTTT. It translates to CSVEAHPRGDTQYF.

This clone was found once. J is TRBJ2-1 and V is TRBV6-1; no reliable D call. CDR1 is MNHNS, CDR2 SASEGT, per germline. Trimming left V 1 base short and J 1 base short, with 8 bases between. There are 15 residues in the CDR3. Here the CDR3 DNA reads TGTGCCAGCAGTGAAGAACCTGTTTCCTACAATGAGCAGTTCTTC. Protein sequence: CASSEEPVSYNEQFF.

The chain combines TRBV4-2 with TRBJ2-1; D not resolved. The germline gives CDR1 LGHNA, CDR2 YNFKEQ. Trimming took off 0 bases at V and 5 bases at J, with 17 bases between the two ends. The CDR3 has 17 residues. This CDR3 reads CASSQDVSNINNNEQFF. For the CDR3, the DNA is TGTGCCAGCAGCCAAGATGTAAGCAATATAAACAACAATGAGCAGTTCTTC.

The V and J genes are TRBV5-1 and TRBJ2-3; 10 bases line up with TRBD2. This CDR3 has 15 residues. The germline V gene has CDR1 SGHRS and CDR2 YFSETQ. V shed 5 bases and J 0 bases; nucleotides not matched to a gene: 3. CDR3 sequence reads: CASRWTSGSTDTQYF. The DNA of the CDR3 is TGCGCCAGCAGGTGGACTAGCGGAAGCACAGATACGCAGTATTTT.

In DNA form, the CDR3 reads TGCGCCAGCAGCCCCACAGGGTGGAGCACAGATACGCAGTATTTT. This codes for CASSPTGWSTDTQYF. The gene calls are TRBV4-1 and TRBJ2-3, with a tentative D call TRBD1 (6 bases). The V end was cut by 4 bases, the J end by 0 bases, with 11 bases between. Germline V gene sequence: CDR1 MGHRA, CDR2 YSYEKL. The CDR3 is 15 amino acids.

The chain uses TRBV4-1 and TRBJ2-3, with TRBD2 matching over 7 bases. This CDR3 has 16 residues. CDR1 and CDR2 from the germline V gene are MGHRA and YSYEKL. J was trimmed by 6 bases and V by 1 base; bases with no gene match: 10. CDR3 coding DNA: TGCGCCAGCAGCCAAGCCCCGGGGGGTAATCAGGATACGCAGTATTTT. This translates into CASSQAPGGNQDTQYF.

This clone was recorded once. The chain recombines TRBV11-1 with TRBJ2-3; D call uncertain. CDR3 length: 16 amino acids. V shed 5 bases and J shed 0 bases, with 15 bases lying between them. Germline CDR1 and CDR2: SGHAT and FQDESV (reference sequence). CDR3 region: CASSPRHISSTDTQYF. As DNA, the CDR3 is TGTGCCAGCAGCCCCCGACATATCTCTAGCACAGATACGCAGTATTTT.

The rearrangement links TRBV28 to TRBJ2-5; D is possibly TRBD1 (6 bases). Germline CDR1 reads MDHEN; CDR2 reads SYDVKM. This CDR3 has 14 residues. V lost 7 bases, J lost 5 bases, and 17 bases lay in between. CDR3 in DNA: TGTGCCAGCAATAGGGGGAACAGGGTGGAGACCCAGTACTTC. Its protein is CASNRGNRVETQYF.

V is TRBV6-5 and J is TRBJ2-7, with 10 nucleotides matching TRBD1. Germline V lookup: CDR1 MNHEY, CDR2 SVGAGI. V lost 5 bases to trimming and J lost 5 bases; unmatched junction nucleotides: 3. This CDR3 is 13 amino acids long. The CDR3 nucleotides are TGTGCCAGCAGTACCGGGACAGGGGACGAGCAGTACTTC. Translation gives CASSTGTGDEQYF.

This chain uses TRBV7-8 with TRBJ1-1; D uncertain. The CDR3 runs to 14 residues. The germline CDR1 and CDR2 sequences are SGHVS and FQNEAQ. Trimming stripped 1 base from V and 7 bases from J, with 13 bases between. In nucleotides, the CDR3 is TGTGCCAGCAGCTTAGGTGGGGTTTCTATTGAAGCTTTCTTT. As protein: CASSLGGVSIEAFF. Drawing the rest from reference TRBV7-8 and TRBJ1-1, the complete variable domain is GAGVSQSPRYKVAKRGQDVALRCDPISGHVSLFWYQQALGQGPEFLTYFQNEAQLDKSGLPSDRFFAERPEGSVSTLKIQRTQQEDSAVYLCASSLGGVSIEAFFGQGTRLTVV.

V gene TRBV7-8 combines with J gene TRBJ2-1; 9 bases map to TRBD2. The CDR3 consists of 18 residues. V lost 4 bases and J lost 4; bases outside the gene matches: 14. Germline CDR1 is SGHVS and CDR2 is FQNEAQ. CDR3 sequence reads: CASSSRRRVAGDYNEQFF. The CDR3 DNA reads TGTGCCAGCAGCTCCCGCCGCCGGGTAGCGGGGGATTACAATGAGCAGTTCTTC.

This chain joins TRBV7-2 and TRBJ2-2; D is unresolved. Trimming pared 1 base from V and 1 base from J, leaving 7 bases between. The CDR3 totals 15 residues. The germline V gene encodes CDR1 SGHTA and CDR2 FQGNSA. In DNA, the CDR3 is TGTGCCAGCAGCTTAGTACTGGGGAACACCGGGGAGCTGTTTTTT. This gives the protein CASSLVLGNTGELFF.

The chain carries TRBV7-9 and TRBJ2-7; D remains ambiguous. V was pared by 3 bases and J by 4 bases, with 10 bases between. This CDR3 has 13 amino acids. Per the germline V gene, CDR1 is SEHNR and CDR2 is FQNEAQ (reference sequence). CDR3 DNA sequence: TGTGCCAGCAGCTTGACGACTGGTTACGAGCAGTACTTC. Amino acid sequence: CASSLTTGYEQYF. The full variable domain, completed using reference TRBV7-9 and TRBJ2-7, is DTGVSQNPRHKITKRGQNVTFRCDPISEHNRLYWYRQTLGQGPEFLTYFQNEAQLEKSRLLSDRFSAERPKGSFSTLEIQRTEQGDSAMYLCASSLTTGYEQYFGPGTRLTVT.

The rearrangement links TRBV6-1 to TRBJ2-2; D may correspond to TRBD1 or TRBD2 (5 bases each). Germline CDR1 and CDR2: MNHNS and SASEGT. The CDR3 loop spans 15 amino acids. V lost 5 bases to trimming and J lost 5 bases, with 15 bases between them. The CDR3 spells CASSHLYEGTGELFF. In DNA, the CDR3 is TGTGCCAGCAGTCACTTATACGAGGGGACCGGGGAGCTGTTTTTT.

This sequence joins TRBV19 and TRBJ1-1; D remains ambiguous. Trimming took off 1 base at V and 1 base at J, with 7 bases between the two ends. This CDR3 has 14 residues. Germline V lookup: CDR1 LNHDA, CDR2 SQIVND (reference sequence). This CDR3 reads CASSIGYANTEAFF. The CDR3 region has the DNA TGTGCCAGTAGTATAGGTTACGCGAACACTGAAGCTTTCTTT.

The CDR3 nucleotides read TGCGCCAGCAGTCGAGTGGGCACAGATACGCAGTATTTT. Translated: CASSRVGTDTQYF. The J gene is TRBJ2-3, the V gene TRBV23-1; no firm D call. TRBV23-1 is flagged as an ORF with uncertain function. This CDR3 is 13 amino acids long. V lost 4 bases, J lost 1 base, and 6 bases lay in between.

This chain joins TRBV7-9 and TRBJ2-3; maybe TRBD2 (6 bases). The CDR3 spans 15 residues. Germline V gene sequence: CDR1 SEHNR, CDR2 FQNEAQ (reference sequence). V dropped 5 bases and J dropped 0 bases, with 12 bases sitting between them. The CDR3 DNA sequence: TGTGCCAGCAGCCCCTTGGGGGGTAGCACAGATACGCAGTATTTT. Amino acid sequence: CASSPLGGSTDTQYF.

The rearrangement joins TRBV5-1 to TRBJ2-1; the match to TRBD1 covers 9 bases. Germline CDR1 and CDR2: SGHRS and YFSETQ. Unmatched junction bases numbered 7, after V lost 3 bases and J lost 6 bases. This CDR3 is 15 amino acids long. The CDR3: CASSSGQGSVNEQFF. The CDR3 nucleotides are TGCGCCAGCAGCTCCGGACAGGGGTCAGTCAATGAGCAGTTCTTC.

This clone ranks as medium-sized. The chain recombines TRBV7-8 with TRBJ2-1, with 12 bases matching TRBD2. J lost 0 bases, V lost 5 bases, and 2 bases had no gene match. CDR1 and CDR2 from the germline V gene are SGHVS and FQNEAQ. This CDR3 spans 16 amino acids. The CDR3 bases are TGTGCCAGCAGCCCGACTAGCGGGAGCTCCTACAATGAGCAGTTCTTC. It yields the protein CASSPTSGSSYNEQFF.

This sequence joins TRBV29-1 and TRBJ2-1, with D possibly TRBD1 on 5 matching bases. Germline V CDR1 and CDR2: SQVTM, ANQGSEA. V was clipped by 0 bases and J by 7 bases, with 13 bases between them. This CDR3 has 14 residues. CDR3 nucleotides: TGCAGCGTTGAAGACCAGGGTGTGGGGAATGAGCAGTTCTTC. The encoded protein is CSVEDQGVGNEQFF.

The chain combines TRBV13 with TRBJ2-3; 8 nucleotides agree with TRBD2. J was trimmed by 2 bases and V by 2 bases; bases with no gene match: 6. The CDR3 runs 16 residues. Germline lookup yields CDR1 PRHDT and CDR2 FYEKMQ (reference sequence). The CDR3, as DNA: TGTGCCAGCAGCTTACGGTCGGGGGGGTTCACAGATACGCAGTATTTT. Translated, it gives CASSLRSGGFTDTQYF.

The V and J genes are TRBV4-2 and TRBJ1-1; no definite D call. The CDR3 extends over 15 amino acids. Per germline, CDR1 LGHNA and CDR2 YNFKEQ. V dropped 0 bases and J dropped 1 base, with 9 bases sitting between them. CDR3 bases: TGTGCCAGCAGCCAAGATTTGTCACCGAACACTGAAGCTTTCTTT. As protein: CASSQDLSPNTEAFF.

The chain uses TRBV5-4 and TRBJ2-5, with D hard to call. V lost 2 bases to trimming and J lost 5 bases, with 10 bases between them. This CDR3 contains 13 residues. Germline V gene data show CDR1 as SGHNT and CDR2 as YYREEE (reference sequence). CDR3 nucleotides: TGTGCCAGCAGCTTACCGCAAAGGGAGACCCAGTACTTC. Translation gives CASSLPQRETQYF.

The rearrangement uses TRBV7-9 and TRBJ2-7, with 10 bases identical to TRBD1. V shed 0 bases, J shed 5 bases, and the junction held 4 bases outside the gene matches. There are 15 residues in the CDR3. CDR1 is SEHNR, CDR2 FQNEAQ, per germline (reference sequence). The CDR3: CASSLAGTGVDEQYF. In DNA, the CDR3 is TGTGCCAGCAGCTTAGCGGGGACAGGGGTCGACGAGCAGTACTTC. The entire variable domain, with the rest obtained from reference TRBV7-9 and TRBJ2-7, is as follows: DTGVSQNPRHKITKRGQNVTFRCDPISEHNRLYWYRQTLGQGPEFLTYFQNEAQLEKSRLLSDRFSAERPKGSFSTLEIQRTEQGDSAMYLCASSLAGTGVDEQYFGPGTRLTVT.

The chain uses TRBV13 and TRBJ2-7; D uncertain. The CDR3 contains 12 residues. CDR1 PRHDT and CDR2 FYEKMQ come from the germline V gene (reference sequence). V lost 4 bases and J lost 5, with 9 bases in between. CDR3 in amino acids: CASSSFTHEQYF. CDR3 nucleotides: TGTGCCAGCAGCTCTTTTACCCACGAGCAGTACTTC.

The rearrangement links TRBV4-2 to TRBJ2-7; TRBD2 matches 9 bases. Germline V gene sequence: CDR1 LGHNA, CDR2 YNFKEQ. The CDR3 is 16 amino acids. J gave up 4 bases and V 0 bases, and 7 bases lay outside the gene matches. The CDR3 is CASSQEASGDYYEQYF. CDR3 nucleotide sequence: TGTGCCAGCAGCCAAGAGGCTAGCGGGGATTATTACGAGCAGTACTTC.

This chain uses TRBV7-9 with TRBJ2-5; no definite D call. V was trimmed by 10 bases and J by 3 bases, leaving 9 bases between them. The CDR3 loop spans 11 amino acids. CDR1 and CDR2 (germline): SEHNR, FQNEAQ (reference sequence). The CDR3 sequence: CATSREETQYF. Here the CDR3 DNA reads TGTGCCACCTCCCGAGAAGAGACCCAGTACTTC.

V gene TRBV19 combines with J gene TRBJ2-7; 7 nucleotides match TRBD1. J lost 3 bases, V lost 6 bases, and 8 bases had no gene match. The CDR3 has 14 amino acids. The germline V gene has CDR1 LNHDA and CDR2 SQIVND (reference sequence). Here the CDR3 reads CASRTETGSYEQYF. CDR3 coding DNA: TGTGCCAGTAGAACCGAGACAGGGAGCTACGAGCAGTACTTC.